This TCR beta chain was profiled in a study of monozygotic twins with inflammatory bowel disease (dated by TCRdb to about 2019). Concerning the study at large: The complete study included about 28 monozygotic twin pairs: 19 IBD-discordant Danish pairs and nine German pairs, of which four were IBD-concordant and five were IBD-discordant. The search for disease-associated traits relied mainly on comparing IBD patients with their genetically identical healthy co-twins within discordant pairs. Each individual had, on average, about 151 000 unique TCRalpha sequences and 181 000 unique TCRbeta sequences available for analysis.

Study-wide conclusions, independent of this receptor: Repertoire similarity did not differ between concordant and discordant twins, which could be due to limited statistical power. TCRbeta repertoire diversity, by inverse Simpson index, was decreased in IBD patients compared with their healthy co-twins. Distinction between different T cell subtypes could not be achieved in the analysis. The results gave no support for a single strong signal or clonotype linked to IBD. Differing immunosuppressive treatments among patients may have added background noise and inter-individual variability to the repertoires. Fewer clonotypes were shared with other individuals by IBD patients than by healthy twins, most markedly in patients showing signs of disease activity.

From each donor, an approximately 2.4 ml peripheral blood sample was collected into PAXgene tubes and kept at -80 degrees C. Without any T cell sorting, total RNA was extracted from whole blood using the PAXgene blood miRNA kit on an automated QIAcube. Deep TCRalpha and TCRbeta repertoire profiling with unique molecular barcoding was performed on peripheral blood of monozygotic twin pairs concordant or discordant for inflammatory bowel disease. Smoking habits were recorded for all twin pairs, with individuals classified as current, former or never smokers. Including the terminal cysteine and phenylalanine, the CDR3 comprises 15 residues. DNA is not recorded here. CDR1 and CDR2 (SGHTA, FQGTGA) derive from the germline V gene. The library was obtained by 5' RACE. Each TCR library was prepared from about 4,000 ng of total RNA. For each sample, cDNA was synthesized in eight separate reactions using SMARTScribe reverse transcriptase. During cDNA synthesis, template switching introduced unique molecular identifiers that contained a 6-nucleotide sample barcode. TCRalpha and TCRbeta cDNA was amplified in two nested PCRs of 16 and 9 cycles, and bead purification was carried out after each PCR. Before amplification, the cDNA was treated with uracil DNA-glycosylase and purified using the QIAquick PCR purification kit. The second PCR added Illumina TruSeq-compatible adapters along with sample-specific barcodes. TapeStation and Qubit were used to check library quality and concentration, and about 5 ng of each library was pooled. Sequencing of the pooled libraries was done on an Illumina HiSeq2500 single-index Rapid Run using custom sequencing primers and 2 x 100 bp reads. The paper's data handling went like this. PCR and sequencing errors were corrected by UMI-based consensus assembly using MiGEC version 1.2.6. MiXCR version 2.1.1 was used for V(D)J alignment, clonotype assembly and CDR3 extraction. Normalisation of gene usage, clonotype sharing and MAIT/NKT TCR abundance was achieved by analysing the top 1000, 10 000 and 20 000 clonotypes per sample. Diversity was computed as the inverse Simpson index with the vegan R package after downsampling to 27 000 UMIs. Paired Mann-Whitney U tests on discordant twin pairs were used, with Benjamini-Hochberg multiple-testing correction. The reads went through TCRdb reprocessing, and each CDR3 protein sequence gets one entry with no DNA. The V and J calls and clone size are TCRdb's, not the authors'. The record for this sample contains some 210,000 distinct CDR3 sequences. 1.5% to 2% of the sample is taken by the ten largest.

Turning to this clonotype: The specificity of this receptor is unknown.

What was sequenced was blood. The receptor was derived from a human donor with ulcerative colitis or Crohn's disease, or a healthy co-twin of an affected twin (not recorded which). The V and J genes are TRBV7-3 and TRBJ1-6; checking the TCRdb D call of TRBD1 is not possible without DNA. The CDR3 is CASSLLGGVGSPLHF.